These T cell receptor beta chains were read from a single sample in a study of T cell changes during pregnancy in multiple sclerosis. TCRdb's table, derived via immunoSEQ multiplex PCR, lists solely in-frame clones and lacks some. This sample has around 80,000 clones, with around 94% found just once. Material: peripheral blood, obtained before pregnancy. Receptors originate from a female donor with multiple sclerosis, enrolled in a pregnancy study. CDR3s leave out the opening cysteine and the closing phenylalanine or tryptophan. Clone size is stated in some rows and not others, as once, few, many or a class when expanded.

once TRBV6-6 ASRTGNPNEKLF
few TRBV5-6 ASSRLQELSTEAF
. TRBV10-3 AIRDRDRQPQH
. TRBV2 ASRKLAGEETQY
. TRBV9 ASSQGTGAHEQY
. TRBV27 ASAPGQGIEAF
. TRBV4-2 ASSQVGDGGNEQF
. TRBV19 ASSIQVSGNTIY
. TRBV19 ASSILGGSLAGGYEQF
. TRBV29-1 SALQGGLF
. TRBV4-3 ASSQGANEQF
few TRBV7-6 ASSSPFGGMVNEQF
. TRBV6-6 ASSYSGRGEGGYT
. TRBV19 ASSYRGGELF
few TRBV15 ATSRVLGGAQETQY
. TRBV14 ASSQGRLVLVGDNEQF
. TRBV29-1 SARQGIGTDTQY
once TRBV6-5 ASSYSDSGGYT
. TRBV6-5 ASQLAGEGEQY
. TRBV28 ASNSGYNEQF